This T cell receptor (beta chain) derives from a study of blood T cell repertoires in COVID-19. Whole-study context: Some COVID-19 samples were acute and others convalescent; all came from the United States, Italy and Spain.

Germline V CDR1 and CDR2: KGHDR, SFDVKD. The CDR3 runs 16 residues. V lost 5 bases, J lost 0 bases, and 10 bases lay in between. This table comes from immunoSEQ multiplex PCR, and its TCRdb copy is limited to in-frame clones, with some not included. This table has almost 250,000 clones, roughly nine tenths appearing once. The sequencing sample was made of peripheral blood. The chain couples TRBV24-1 to TRBJ1-6; D is ambiguous. This TCR was recovered from a woman aged 55-70 years who had recovered from COVID-19. CDR3 DNA: TGTGCCACCAGTGGCTTGAGAAGCTCCTATAATTCACCCCTCCACTTT. It codes for CATSGLRSSYNSPLHF.